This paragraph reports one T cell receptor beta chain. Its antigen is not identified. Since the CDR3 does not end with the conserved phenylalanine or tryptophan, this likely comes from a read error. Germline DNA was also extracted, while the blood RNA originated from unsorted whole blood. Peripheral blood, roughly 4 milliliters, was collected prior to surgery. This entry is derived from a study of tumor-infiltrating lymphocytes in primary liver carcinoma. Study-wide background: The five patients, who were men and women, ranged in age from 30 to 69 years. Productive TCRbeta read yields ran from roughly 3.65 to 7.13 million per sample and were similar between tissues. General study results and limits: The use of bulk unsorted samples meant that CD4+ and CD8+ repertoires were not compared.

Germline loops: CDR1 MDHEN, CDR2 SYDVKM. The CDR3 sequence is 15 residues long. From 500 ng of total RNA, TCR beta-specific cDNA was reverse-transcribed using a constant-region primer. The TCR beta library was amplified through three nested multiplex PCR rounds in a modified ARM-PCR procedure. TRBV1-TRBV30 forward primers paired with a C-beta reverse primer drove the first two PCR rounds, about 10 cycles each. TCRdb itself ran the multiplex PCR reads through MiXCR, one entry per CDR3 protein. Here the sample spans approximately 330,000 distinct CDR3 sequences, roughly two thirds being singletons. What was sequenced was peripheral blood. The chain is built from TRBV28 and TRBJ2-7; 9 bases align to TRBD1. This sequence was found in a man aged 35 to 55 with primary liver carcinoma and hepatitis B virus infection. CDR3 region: CVSSSMGQGYYEQYL. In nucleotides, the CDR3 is TGTGTCAGCAGTTCAATGGGACAGGGATACTACGAGCAGTACTTA.